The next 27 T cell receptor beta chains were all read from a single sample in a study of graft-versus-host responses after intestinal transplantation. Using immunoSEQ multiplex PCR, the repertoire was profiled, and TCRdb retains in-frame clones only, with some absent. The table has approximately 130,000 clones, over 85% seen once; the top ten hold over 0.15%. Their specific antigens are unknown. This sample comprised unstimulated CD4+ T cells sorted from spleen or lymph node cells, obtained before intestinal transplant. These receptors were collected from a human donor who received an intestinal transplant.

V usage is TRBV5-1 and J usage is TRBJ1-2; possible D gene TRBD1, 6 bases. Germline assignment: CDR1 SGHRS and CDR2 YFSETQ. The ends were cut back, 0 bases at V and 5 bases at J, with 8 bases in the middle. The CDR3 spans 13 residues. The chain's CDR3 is CASSLGTEYGYTF. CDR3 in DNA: TGCGCCAGCAGCTTGGGGACAGAGTATGGCTACACCTTC.

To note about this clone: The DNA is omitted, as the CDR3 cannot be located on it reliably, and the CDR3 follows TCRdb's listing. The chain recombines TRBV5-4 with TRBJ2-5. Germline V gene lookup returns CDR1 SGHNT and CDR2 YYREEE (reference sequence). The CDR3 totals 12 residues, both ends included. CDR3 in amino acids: CASSSSLGTQYF.

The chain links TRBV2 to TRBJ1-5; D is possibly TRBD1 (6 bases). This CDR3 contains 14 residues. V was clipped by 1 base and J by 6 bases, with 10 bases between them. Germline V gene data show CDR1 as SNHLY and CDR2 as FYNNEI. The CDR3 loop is CASSEGPGVQPQHF. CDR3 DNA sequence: TGTGCCAGCAGTGAAGGTCCAGGGGTTCAGCCCCAGCATTTT. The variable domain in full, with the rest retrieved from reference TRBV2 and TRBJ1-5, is EPEVTQTPSHQVTQMGQEVILRCVPISNHLYFYWYRQILGQKVEFLVSFYNNEISEKSEIFDDQFSVERPDGSNFTLKIRSTKLEDSAMYFCASSEGPGVQPQHFGDGTRLSIL.

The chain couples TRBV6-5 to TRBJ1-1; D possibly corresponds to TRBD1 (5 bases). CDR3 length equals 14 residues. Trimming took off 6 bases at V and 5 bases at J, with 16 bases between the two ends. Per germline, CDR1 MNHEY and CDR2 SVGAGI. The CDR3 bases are TGTGCCAGCAGCCCCGGGGGTGGGGTAACTGAAGCTTTCTTT. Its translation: CASSPGGGVTEAFF.

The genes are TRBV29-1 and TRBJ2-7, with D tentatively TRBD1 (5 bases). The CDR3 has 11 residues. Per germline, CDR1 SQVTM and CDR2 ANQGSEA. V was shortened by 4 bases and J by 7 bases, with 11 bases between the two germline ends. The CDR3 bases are TGCAGCGTTGTTGGGGCGCGGGAGCAGTACTTC. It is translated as CSVVGAREQYF.

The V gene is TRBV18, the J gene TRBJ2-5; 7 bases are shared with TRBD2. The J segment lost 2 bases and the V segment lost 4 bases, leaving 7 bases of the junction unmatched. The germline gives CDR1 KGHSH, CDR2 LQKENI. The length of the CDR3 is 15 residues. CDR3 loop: CASSLTASGQETQYF. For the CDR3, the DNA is TGTGCCAGCTCACTAACTGCTAGCGGACAAGAGACCCAGTACTTC.

The CDR3 reads CASSLSGGLNNEQFF. The CDR3 DNA reads as TGTGCCAGCAGCTTAAGTGGGGGTTTGAACAATGAGCAGTTCTTC. J is TRBJ2-1 and V is TRBV7-3, with D perhaps being TRBD1 or TRBD2 (5 bases each). Trimming took off 1 base at V and 5 bases at J, with 12 bases between the two ends. Germline lookup yields CDR1 SGHTA and CDR2 FQGTGA. The CDR3 length is 15 residues.

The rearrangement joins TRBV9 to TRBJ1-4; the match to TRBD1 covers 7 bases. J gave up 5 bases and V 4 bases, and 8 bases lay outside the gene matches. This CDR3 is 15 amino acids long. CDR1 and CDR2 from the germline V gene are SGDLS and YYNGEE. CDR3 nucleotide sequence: TGTGCCAGCAGCCCCCAGTCGACAGGGAATGAAAAACTGTTTTTT. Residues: CASSPQSTGNEKLFF. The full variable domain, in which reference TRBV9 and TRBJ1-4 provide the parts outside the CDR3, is DSGVTQTPKHLITATGQRVTLRCSPRSGDLSVYWYQQSLDQGLQFLIQYYNGEERAKGNILERFSAQQFPDLHSELNLSSLELGDSALYFCASSPQSTGNEKLFFGSGTQLSVL.

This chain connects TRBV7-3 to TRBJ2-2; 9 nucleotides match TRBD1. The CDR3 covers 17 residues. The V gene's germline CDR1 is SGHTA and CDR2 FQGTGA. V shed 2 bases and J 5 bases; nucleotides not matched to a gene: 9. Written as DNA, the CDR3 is TGTGCCAGCAGCTTAGTACAGGGGGCGGATTTGACCGGGGAGCTGTTTTTT. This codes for CASSLVQGADLTGELFF.

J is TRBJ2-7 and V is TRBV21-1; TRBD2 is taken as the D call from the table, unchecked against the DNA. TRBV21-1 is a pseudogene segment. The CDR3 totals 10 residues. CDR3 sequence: CASKAREQYF. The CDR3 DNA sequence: TGTGCCAGCAAAGCTAGAGAGCAGTACTTC.

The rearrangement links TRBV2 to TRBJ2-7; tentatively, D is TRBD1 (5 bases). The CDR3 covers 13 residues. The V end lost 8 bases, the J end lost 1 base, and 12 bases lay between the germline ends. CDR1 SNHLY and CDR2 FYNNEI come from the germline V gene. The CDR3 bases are TGTGCCAGCCGCCAAGACAGTTCCTACGAGCAGTACTTC. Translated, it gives CASRQDSSYEQYF. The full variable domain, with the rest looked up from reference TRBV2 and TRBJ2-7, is EPEVTQTPSHQVTQMGQEVILRCVPISNHLYFYWYRQILGQKVEFLVSFYNNEISEKSEIFDDQFSVERPDGSNFTLKIRSTKLEDSAMYFCASRQDSSYEQYFGPGTRLTVT.

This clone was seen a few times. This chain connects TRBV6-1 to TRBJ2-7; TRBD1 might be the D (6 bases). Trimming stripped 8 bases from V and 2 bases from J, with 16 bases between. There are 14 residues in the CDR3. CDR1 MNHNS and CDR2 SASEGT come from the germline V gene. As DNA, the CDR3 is TGTGCCAGCCACAGGGAGCCATACACCTACGAGCAGTACTTC. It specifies CASHREPYTYEQYF.

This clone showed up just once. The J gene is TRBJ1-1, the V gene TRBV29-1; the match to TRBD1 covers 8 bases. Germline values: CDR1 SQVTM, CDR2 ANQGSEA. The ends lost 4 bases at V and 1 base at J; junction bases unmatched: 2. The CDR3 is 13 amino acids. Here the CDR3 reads CSVGGTGNTEAFF. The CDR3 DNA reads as TGCAGCGTTGGGGGGACAGGGAACACTGAAGCTTTCTTT.

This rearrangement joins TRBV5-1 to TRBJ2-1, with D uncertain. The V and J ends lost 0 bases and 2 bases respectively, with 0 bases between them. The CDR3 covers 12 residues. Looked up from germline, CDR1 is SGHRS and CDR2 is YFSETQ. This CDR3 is CASSLAYNEQFF. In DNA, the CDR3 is TGCGCCAGCAGCTTGGCCTACAATGAGCAGTTCTTC.

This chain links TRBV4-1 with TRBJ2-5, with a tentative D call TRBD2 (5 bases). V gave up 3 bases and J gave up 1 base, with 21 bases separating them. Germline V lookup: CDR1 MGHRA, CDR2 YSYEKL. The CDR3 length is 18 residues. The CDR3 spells CASSHHRGVSSGQETQYF. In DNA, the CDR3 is TGCGCCAGCAGCCACCACCGGGGAGTTAGCTCAGGCCAAGAGACCCAGTACTTC.

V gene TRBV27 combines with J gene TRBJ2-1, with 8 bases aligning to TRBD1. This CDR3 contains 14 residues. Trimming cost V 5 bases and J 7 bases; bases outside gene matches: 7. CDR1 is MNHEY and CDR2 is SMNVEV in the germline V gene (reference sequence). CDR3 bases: TGTGCCAGCAGTCTCCAGGGGGCAAAGAATGAGCAGTTCTTC. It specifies CASSLQGAKNEQFF.

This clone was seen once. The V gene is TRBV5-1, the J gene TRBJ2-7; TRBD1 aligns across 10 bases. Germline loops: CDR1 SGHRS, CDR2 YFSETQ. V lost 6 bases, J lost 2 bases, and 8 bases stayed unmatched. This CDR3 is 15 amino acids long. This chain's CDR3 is CASTRGDRGAYEQYF. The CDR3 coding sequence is TGCGCCAGCACCCGCGGGGACAGGGGAGCCTACGAGCAGTACTTC.

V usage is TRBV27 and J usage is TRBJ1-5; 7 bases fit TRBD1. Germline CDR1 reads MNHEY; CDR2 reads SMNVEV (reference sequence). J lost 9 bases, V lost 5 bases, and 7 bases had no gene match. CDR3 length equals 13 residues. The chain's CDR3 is CASSDDRVTPQHF. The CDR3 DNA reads TGTGCCAGCAGTGATGACAGGGTGACGCCCCAGCATTTT.

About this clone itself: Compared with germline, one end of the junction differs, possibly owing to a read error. The DNA of the CDR3 is TGTGCCAGCAGCTTATCTTCCCTCCGGCACTATGGCTGCACCTTC. Protein product: CASSLSSLRHYGCTF. The V gene is TRBV7-2, the J gene TRBJ1-2; D remains ambiguous. This CDR3 has 15 residues. Germline values: CDR1 SGHTA, CDR2 FQGNSA.

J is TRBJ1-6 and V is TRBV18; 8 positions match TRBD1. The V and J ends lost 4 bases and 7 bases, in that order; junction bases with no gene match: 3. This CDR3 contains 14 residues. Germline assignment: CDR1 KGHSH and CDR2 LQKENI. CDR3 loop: CASSQDRVNSPLHF. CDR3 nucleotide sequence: TGTGCCAGCTCACAGGACAGGGTAAATTCACCCCTCCACTTT.

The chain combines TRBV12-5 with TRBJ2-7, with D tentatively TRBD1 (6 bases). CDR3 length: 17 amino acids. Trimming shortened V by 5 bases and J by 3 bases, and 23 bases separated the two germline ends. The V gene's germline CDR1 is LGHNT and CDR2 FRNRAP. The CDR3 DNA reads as TGTGCTAGTGGTCCAACTTCGGGACACCGGGCGAACTACGAGCAGTACTTC. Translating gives CASGPTSGHRANYEQYF.

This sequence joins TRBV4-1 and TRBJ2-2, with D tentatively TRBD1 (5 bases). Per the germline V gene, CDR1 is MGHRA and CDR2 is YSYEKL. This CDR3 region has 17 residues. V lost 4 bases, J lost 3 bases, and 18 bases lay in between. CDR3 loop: CASSLPLSGAHTGELFF. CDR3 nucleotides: TGCGCCAGCAGCCTCCCCCTGAGTGGGGCCCACACCGGGGAGCTGTTTTTT.

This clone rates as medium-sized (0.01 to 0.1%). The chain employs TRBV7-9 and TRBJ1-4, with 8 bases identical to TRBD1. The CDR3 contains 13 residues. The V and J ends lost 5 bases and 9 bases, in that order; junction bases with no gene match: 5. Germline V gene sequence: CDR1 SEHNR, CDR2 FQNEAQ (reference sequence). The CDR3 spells CASSTGQGKKLFF. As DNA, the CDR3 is TGTGCCAGCAGCACTGGACAGGGCAAAAAACTGTTTTTT.

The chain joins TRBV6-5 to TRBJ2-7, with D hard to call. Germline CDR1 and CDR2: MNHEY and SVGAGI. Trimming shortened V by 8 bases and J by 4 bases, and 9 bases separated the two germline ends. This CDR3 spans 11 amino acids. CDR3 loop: CASGPSYEQYF. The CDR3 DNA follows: TGTGCCAGCGGACCCTCTTACGAGCAGTACTTC.

This CDR3 is CASSQVRGDFAEAFF. The CDR3 nucleotides are TGCGCCAGCAGCCAAGTCAGAGGGGATTTTGCTGAAGCTTTCTTT. V gene TRBV4-1 combines with J gene TRBJ1-1; tentatively, D is TRBD1 (5 bases). Germline assignment: CDR1 MGHRA and CDR2 YSYEKL. The CDR3 has 15 residues. Trimming removed 1 base at V and 6 bases at J, with 15 bases between.

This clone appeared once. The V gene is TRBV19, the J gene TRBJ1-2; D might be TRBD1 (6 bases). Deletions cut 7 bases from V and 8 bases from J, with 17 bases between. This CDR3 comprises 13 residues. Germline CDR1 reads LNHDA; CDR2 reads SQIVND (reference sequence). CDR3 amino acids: CASTMTGPSGYTF. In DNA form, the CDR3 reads TGTGCCAGTACGATGACAGGTCCAAGCGGCTACACCTTC.

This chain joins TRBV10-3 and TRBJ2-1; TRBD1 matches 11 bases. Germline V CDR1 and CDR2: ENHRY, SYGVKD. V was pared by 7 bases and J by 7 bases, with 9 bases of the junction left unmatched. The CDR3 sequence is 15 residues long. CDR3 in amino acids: CAIKPGQGDRNEQFF. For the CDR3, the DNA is TGTGCCATCAAACCGGGACAGGGGGATCGGAATGAGCAGTTCTTC.